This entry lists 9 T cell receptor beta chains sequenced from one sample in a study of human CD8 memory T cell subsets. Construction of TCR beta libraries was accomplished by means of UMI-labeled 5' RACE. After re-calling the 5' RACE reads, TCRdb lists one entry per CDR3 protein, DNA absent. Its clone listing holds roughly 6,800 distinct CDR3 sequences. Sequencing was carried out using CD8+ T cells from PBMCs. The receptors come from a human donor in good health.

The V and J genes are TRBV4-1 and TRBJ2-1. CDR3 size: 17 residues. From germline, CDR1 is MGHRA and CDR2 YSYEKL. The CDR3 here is CASSQELSRKGVNEQFF.

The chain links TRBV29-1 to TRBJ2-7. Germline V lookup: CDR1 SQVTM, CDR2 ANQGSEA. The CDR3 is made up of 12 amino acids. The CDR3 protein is CSVVGISYEQYF.

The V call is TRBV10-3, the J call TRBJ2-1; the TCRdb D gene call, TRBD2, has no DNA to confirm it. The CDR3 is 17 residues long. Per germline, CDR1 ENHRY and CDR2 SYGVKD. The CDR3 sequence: CAISEPELAGGYNEQFF.

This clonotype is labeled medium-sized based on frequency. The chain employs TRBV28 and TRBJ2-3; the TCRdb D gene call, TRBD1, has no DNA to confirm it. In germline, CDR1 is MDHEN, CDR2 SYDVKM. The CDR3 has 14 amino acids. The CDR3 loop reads CASTELGNTDTQYF. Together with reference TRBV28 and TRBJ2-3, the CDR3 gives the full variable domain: DVKVTQSSRYLVKRTGEKVFLECVQDMDHENMFWYRQDPGLGLRLIYFSYDVKMKEKGDIPEGYSVSREKKERFSLILESASTNQTSMYLCASTELGNTDTQYFGPGTRLTVL.

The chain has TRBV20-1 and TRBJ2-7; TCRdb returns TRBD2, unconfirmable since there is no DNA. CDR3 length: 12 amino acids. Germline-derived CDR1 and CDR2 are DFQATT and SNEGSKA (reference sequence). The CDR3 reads CSAEGGTYEQYF.

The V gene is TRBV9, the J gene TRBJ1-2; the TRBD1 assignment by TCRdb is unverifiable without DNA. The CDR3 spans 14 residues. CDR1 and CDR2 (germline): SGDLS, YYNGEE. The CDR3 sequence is CASSPGDSLYGYTF.

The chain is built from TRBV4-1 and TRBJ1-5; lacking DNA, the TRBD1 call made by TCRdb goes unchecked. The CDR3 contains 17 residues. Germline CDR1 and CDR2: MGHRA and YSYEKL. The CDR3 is CASSQIPGARSNQPQHF.

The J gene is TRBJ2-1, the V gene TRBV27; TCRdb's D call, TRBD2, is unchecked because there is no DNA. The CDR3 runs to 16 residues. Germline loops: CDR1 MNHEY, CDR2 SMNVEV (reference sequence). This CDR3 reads CASSLLAGGAYNEQFF.

CDR3 residues: CASSVATGGSYNEQFF. The chain is built from TRBV9 and TRBJ2-1; with no DNA, the TCRdb D assignment of TRBD2 cannot be verified. There are 16 residues in the CDR3. Germline lookup yields CDR1 SGDLS and CDR2 YYNGEE.